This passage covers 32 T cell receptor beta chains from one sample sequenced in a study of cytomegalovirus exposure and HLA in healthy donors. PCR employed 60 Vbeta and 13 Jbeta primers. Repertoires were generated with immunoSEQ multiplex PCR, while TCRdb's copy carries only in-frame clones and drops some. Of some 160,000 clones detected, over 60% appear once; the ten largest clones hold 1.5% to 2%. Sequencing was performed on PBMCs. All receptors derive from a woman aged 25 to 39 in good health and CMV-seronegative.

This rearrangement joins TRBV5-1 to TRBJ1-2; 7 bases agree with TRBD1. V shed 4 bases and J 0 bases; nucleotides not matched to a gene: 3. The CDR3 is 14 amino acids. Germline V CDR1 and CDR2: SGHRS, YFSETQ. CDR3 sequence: CASSQGTANYGYTF. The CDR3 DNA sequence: TGCGCCAGCAGCCAGGGGACAGCTAACTATGGCTACACCTTC.

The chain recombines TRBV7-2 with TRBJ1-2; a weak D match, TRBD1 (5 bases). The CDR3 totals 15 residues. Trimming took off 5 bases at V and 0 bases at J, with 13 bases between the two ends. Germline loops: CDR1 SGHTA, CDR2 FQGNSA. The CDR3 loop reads CASSLRTQTNYGYTF. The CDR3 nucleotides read TGTGCCAGCAGCCTGAGGACACAAACTAACTATGGCTACACCTTC.

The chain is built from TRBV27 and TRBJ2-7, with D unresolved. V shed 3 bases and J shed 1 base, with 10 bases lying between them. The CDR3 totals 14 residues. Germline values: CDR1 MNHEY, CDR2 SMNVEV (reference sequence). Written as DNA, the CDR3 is TGTGCCAGCAGTTTCGGAGTGGGTTCCTACGAGCAGTACTTC. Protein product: CASSFGVGSYEQYF.

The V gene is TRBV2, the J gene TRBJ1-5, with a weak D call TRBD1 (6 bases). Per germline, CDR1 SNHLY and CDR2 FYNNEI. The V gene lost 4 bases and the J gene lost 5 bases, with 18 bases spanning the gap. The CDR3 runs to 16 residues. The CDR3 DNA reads TGTGCCAGCAGTGTGACTTGGGGGCAGGGAGATCAGCCCCAGCATTTT. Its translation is CASSVTWGQGDQPQHF.

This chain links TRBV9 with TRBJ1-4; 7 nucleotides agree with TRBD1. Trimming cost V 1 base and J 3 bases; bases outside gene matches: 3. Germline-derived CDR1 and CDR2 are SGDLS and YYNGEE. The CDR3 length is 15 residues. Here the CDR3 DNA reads TGTGCCAGCAGCGTAAGACAGGGCCCTAATGAAAAACTGTTTTTT. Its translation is CASSVRQGPNEKLFF.

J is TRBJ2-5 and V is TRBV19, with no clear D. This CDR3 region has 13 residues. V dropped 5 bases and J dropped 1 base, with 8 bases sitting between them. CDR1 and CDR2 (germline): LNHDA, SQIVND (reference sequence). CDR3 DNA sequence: TGTGCCAGTAGTGTGGCACCCCAAGAGACCCAGTACTTC. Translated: CASSVAPQETQYF.

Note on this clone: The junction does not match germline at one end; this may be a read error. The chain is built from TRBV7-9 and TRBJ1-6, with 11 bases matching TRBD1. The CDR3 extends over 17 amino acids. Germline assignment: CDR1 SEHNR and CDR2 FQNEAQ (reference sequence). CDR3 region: CSSSPGDRGSHNSPLHF. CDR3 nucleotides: TGTTCCAGCAGCCCCGGGGACAGGGGGTCACACAATTCACCCCTCCACTTT.

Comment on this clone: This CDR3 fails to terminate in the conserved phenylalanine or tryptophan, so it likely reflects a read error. The CDR3 reads CASSLILTGDRGPGGQYL. CDR3 bases: TGCGCCAGCAGCTTAATTCTAACCGGGGACAGGGGACCCGGCGGGCAGTACCTC. This chain joins TRBV10-2 and TRBJ2-7; 10 bases agree with TRBD1. CDR3 length: 18 amino acids. Unmatched junction bases numbered 23, after V lost 6 bases and J lost 9 bases. Germline lookup yields CDR1 WSHSY and CDR2 SAAADI.

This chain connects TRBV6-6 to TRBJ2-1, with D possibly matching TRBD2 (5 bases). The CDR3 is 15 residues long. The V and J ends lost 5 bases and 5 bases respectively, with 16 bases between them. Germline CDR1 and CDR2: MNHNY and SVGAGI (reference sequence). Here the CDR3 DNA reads TGTGCCAGCAGTCCCTCCGGGGTCGGCCACAATGAGCAGTTCTTC. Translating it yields CASSPSGVGHNEQFF.

CDR3 loop: CASSVGASGSETQYF. Here the CDR3 DNA reads TGTGCCAGCAGCGTAGGGGCTAGCGGGAGCGAGACCCAGTACTTC. The chain is built from TRBV9 and TRBJ2-5; 10 bases are shared with TRBD2. V dropped 0 bases and J dropped 5; count of bases not matched to a gene: 4. The CDR3 loop spans 15 amino acids. Germline CDR1 reads SGDLS; CDR2 reads YYNGEE.

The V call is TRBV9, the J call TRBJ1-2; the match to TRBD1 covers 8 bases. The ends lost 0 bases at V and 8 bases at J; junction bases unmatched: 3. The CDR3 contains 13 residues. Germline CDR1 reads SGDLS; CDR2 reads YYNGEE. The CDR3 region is CASSVAGGGGYTF. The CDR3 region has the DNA TGTGCCAGCAGCGTAGCAGGGGGCGGAGGCTACACCTTC.

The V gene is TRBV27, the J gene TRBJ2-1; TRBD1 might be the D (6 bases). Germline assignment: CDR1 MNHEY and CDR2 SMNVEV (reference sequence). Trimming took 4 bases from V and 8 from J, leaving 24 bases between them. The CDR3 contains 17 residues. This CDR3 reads CASSYQGTRSFTYEQFF. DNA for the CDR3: TGTGCCAGCAGTTACCAGGGGACCCGAAGCTTTACCTATGAGCAGTTCTTC.

The CDR3 here is CASSIRGTGGYTGELFF. The CDR3 DNA is TGTGCCAGTAGTATAAGGGGGACAGGGGGTTACACCGGGGAGCTGTTTTTT. V and J are TRBV19 and TRBJ2-2; 11 bases are a match to TRBD1. J gave up 3 bases and V 2 bases, and 5 bases lay outside the gene matches. The germline gives CDR1 LNHDA, CDR2 SQIVND (reference sequence). CDR3 length: 17 residues.

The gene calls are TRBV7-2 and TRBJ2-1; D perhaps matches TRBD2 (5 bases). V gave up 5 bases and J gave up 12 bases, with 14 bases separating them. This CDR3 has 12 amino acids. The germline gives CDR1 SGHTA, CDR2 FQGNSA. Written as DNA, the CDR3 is TGTGCCAGCAGCCCAAATAGGGCGGGGCAGTTCTTC. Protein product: CASSPNRAGQFF.

The CDR3, as DNA: TGTGCCAGCAGCCTATTAGACAGATCCACCGGGGAGCTGTTTTTT. It encodes CASSLLDRSTGELFF. The chain recombines TRBV7-3 with TRBJ2-2; tentative D call: TRBD1 (5 bases). Trimming shortened V by 5 bases and J by 4 bases, and 14 bases separated the two germline ends. The germline V gene encodes CDR1 SGHTA and CDR2 FQGTGA. The CDR3 spans 15 residues.

The CDR3 bases are TGTGCCAGCAGCTTGGCCGGCGGCGGGGAGCTGTTTTTT. As protein: CASSLAGGGELFF. V and J are TRBV5-6 and TRBJ2-2; D is unresolved. Germline values: CDR1 SGHDT, CDR2 YYEEEE. V was cut by 0 bases and J by 7 bases, with 7 bases left in between. CDR3 length equals 13 residues.

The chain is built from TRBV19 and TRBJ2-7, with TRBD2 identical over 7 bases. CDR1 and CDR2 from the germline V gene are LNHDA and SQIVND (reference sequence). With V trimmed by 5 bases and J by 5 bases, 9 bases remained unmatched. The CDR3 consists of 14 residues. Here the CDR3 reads CASSRGEGRNEQYF. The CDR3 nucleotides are TGTGCCAGTAGTCGGGGGGAGGGACGCAACGAGCAGTACTTC. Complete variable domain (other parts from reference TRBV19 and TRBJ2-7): DGGITQSPKYLFRKEGQNVTLSCEQNLNHDAMYWYRQDPGQGLRLIYYSQIVNDFQKGDIAEGYSVSREKKESFPLTVTSAQKNPTAFYLCASSRGEGRNEQYFGPGTRLTVT.

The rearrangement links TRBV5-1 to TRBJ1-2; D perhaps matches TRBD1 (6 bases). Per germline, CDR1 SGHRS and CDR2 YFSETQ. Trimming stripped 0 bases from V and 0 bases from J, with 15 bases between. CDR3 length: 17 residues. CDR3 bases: TGCGCCAGCAGCTTGGAACCCCCGGGACAAACTAACTATGGCTACACCTTC. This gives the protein CASSLEPPGQTNYGYTF.

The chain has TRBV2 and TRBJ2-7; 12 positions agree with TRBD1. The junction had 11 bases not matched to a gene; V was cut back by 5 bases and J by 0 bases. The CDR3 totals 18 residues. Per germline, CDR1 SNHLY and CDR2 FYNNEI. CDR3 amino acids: CASSPTQPGQGASYEQYF. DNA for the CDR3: TGTGCCAGCAGTCCGACCCAGCCGGGACAGGGGGCCTCCTACGAGCAGTACTTC.

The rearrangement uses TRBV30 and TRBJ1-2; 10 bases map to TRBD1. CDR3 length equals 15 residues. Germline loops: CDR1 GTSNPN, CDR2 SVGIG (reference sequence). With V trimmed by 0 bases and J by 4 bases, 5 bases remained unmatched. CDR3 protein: CAWSVSGTGVYGYTF. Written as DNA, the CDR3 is TGTGCCTGGAGTGTAAGCGGGACAGGGGTCTATGGCTACACCTTC.

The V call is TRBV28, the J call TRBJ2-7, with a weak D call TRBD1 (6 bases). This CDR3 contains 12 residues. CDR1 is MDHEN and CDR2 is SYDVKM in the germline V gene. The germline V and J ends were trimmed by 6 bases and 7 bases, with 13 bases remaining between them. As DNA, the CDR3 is TGTGCCAGCAGGGATCAGCAGGGGGAGCAGTACTTC. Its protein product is CASRDQQGEQYF.

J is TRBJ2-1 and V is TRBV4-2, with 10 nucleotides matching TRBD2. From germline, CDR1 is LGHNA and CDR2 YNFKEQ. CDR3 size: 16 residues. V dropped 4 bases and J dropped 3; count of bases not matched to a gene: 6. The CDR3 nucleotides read TGTGCCAGCAGCCGTCTTGCTAGCGGGGGCTACAATGAGCAGTTCTTC. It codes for CASSRLASGGYNEQFF.

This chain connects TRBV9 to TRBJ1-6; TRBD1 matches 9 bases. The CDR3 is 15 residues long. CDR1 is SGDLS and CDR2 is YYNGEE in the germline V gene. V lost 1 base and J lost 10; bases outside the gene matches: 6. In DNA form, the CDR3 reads TGTGCCAGCAGCGTATCCGAGACAGGGGGATCACCCCTCCACTTT. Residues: CASSVSETGGSPLHF.

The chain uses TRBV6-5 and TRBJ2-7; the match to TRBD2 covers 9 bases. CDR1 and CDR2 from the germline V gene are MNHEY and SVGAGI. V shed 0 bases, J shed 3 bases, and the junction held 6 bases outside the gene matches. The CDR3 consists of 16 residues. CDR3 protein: CASSYSIAGVRYEQYF. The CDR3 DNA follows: TGTGCCAGCAGTTACTCGATAGCGGGAGTTCGCTACGAGCAGTACTTC.

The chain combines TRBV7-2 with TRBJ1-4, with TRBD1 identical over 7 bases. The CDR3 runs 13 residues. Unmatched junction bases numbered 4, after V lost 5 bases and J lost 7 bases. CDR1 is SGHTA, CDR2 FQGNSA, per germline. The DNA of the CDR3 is TGTGCCAGCAGCCCCAGGGGGACTGAAAAACTGTTTTTT. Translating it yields CASSPRGTEKLFF. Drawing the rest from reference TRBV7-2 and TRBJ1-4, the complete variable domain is GAGVSQSPSNKVTEKGKDVELRCDPISGHTALYWYRQSLGQGLEFLIYFQGNSAPDKSGLPSDRFSAERTGGSVSTLTIQRTQQEDSAVYLCASSPRGTEKLFFGSGTQLSVL.

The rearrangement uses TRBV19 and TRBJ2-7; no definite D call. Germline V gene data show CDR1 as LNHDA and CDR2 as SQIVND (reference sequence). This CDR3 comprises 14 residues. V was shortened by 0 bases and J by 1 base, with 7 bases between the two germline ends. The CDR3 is CASSIERSSYEQYF. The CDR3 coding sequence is TGTGCCAGTAGTATAGAACGGTCATCCTACGAGCAGTACTTC. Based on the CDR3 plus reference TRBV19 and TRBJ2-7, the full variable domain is DGGITQSPKYLFRKEGQNVTLSCEQNLNHDAMYWYRQDPGQGLRLIYYSQIVNDFQKGDIAEGYSVSREKKESFPLTVTSAQKNPTAFYLCASSIERSSYEQYFGPGTRLTVT.

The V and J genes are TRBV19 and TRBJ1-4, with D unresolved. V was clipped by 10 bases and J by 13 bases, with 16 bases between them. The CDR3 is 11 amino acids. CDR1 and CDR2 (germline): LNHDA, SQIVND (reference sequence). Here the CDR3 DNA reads TGTGCCACCCGTCTTGCGGGAGGACTGTTTTTT. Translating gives CATRLAGGLFF.

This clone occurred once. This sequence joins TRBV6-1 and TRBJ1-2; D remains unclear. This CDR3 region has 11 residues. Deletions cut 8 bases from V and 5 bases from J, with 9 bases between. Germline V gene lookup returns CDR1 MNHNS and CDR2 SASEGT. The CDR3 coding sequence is TGTGCCAGCGCATACGGGTATGGCTACACCTTC. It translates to CASAYGYGYTF.

As DNA, the CDR3 is TGTGCCAGCAGCCCACAGTATGAAAACATTCAGTACTTC. This codes for CASSPQYENIQYF. The chain joins TRBV7-9 to TRBJ2-4, with D uncertain. V shed 5 bases and J shed 5 bases, with 10 bases lying between them. Germline CDR1 SEHNR, CDR2 FQNEAQ (reference sequence). The CDR3 runs 13 residues.

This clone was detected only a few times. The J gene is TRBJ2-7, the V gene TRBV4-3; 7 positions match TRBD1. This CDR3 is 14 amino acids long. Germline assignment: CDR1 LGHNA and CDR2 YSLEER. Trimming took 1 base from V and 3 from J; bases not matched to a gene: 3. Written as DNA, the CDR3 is TGCGCCAGCAGCCAAGGGGACAGTCGCTACGAGCAGTACTTC. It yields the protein CASSQGDSRYEQYF.

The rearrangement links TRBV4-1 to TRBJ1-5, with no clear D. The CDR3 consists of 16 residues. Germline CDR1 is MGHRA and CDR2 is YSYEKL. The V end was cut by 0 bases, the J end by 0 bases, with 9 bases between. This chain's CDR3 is CASSQDGGYSNQPQHF. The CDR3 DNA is TGCGCCAGCAGCCAAGATGGCGGTTATAGCAATCAGCCCCAGCATTTT.

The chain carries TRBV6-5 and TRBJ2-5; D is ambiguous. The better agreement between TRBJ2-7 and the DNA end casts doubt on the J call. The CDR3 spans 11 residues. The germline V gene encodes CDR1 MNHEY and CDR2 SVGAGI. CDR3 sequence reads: CASSDSYEQYF. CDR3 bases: TGTGCCAGCAGTGATAGCTACGAGCAGTACTTC.